Reported below is one T cell receptor (beta chain). Its antigen is as yet unknown. This sample is part of a study of T cell repertoires in cytomegalovirus infection. Whole-study context: CMV epitopes that were recently identified and HLA-C-restricted were used alongside well-studied HLA-B-restricted ones.

The study, taken as a whole, reports: Clonotypes of TCR beta that were HLA-C-restricted and CMV-specific dominated the ex vivo response.

In TCRdb, the reads were re-called with MiXCR into one record per CDR3 protein. This table holds roughly 340,000 distinct CDR3 sequences, around 29% found once. V lost 6 bases to trimming and J lost 2 bases, with 11 bases between them. The germline V gene encodes CDR1 MNHNS and CDR2 SASEGT. This CDR3 comprises 13 residues. The chain uses TRBV6-1 and TRBJ2-7, with D tentatively TRBD1 (5 bases). Sample: cultured PBMCs, taken from culture after CMV antigen stimulation. The sequence was obtained from a human donor in good health (CMV status not recorded). Some clones in this sample may be carry-over from other donors' samples. CDR3 protein: CASRTDSPYEQYF. CDR3 sequence (DNA): TGTGCCAGCAGAACTGACAGCCCCTACGAGCAGTACTTC.